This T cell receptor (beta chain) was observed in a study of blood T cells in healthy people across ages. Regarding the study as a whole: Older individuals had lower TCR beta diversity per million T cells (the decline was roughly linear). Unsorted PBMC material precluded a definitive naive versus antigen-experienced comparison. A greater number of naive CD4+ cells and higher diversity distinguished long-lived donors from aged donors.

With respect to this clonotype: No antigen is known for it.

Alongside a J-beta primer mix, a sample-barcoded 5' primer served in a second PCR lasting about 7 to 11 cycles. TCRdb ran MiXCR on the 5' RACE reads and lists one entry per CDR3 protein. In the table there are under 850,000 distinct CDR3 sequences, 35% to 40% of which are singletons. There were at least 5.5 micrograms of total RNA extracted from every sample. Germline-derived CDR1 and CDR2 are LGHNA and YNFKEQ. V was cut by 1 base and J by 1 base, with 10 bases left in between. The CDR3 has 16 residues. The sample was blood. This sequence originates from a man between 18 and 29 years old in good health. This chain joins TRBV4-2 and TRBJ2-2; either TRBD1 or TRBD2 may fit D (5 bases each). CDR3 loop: CASSQGSGRNTGELFF. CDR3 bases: TGTGCCAGCAGCCAAGGGTCAGGGAGGAACACCGGGGAGCTGTTTTTT.